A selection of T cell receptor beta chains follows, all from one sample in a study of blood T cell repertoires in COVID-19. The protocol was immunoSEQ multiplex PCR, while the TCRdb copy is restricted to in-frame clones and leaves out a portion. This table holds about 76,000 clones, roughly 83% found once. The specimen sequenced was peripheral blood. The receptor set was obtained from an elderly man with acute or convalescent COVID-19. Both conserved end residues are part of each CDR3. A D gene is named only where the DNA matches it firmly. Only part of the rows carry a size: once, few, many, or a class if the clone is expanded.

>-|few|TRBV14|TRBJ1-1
CASRSQINTEAFF
TGTGCCAGCAGATCTCAGATTAACACTGAAGCTTTCTTT
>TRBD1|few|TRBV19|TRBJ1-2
CAVQGVGDGYTF
TGTGCCGTACAGGGGGTAGGGGATGGCTACACCTTC
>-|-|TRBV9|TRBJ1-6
CASSVAGGENSPLHF
TGTGCCAGCAGCGTAGCTGGCGGGGAGAATTCACCCCTCCACTTT
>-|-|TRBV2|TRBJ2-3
CASRQLSTDTQYF
TGTGCCAGCAGACAGCTCAGCACAGATACGCAGTATTTT
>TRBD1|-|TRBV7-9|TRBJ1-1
CASSLALGGRTEAFF
TGTGCCAGCAGCTTAGCGCTAGGGGGCAGAACTGAAGCTTTCTTT
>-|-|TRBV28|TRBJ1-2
CASSPQGHGPWGTYGYTF
TGTGCCAGCAGTCCCCAGGGGCATGGCCCATGGGGGACCTATGGCTACACCTTC
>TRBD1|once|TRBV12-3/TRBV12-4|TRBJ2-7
CASTPTGVNEQYF
TGTGCCAGCACCCCGACAGGGGTAAACGAGCAGTACTTC
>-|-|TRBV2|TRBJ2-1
CASAQPGSKYNEQFF
TGTGCCAGCGCTCAGCCAGGGTCGAAATACAATGAGCAGTTCTTC
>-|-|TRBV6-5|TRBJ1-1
CASSYSQGLGTEAFF
TGTGCCAGCAGTTACTCGCAGGGGCTGGGCACTGAAGCTTTCTTT
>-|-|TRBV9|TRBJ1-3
CASSVAAYGGNTIYF
TGTGCCAGCAGCGTAGCTGCGTACGGGGGAAACACCATATATTTT
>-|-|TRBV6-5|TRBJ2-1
CASRPPPLRMEFF
TGTGCCAGCAGACCACCCCCCCTAAGAATGGAGTTCTTC
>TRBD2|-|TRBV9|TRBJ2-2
CASSSTSGGVTGELFF
TGTGCCAGCAGCTCCACTAGCGGGGGGGTTACCGGGGAGCTGTTTTTT
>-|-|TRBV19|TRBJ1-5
CASSPRTNQPQHF
TGTGCCAGTAGCCCCCGGACAAATCAGCCCCAGCATTTT
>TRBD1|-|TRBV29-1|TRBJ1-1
CSVDRGLTEAFF
TGCAGCGTTGACAGGGGGCTCACTGAAGCTTTCTTT
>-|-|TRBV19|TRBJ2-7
CASSIDLGAFYEQYF
TGTGCCAGTAGTATAGATCTTGGGGCGTTCTACGAGCAGTACTTC
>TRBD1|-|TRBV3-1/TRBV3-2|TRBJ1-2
CASLPSALGGGGGGYTF
TGTGCCAGCCTCCCGTCCGCCCTTGGAGGGGGCGGAGGTGGCTACACCTTC
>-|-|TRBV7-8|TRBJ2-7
CASSPGYEQYF
TGTGCCAGCAGCCCGGGCTACGAGCAGTACTTC
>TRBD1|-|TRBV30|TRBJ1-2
CAWRADRGKGGYTF
TGTGCCTGGAGGGCTGACAGGGGGAAAGGGGGCTACACCTTC
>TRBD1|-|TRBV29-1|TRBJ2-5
CSVEDIQGAPQETQYF
TGCAGCGTTGAAGATATACAGGGGGCGCCTCAAGAGACCCAGTACTTC
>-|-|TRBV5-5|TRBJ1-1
CASSLDRFGTEAFF
TGTGCCAGCAGCTTGGACAGGTTTGGCACTGAAGCTTTCTTT
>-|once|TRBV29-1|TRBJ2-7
CSVRRVPSYEQYF
TGCAGCGTTCGCCGGGTTCCTTCCTACGAGCAGTACTTC
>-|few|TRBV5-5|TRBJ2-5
CASSLDTGYQETQYF
TGTGCCAGCAGCTTGGACACCGGGTACCAAGAGACCCAGTACTTC
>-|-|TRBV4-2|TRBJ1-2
CASSQDNPGHNYGYTF
TGTGCCAGCAGCCAAGATAATCCAGGGCATAACTATGGCTACACCTTC
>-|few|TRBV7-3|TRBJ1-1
CASSANLDTEAFF
TGTGCCAGCAGCGCAAACTTGGACACTGAAGCTTTCTTT
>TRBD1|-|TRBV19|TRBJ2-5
CASSSRQGAGETQYF
TGTGCCAGTAGTTCAAGGCAGGGGGCAGGAGAGACCCAGTACTTC
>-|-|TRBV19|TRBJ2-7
CATSPREGGDPYEQYF
TGTGCCACCTCCCCTCGCGAAGGCGGAGACCCCTACGAGCAGTACTTC
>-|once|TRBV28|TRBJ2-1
CASSTSGTPMDEQFF
TGTGCCAGCAGTACCTCCGGGACTCCCATGGATGAGCAGTTCTTC
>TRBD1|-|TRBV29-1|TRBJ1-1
CSGSNRGTEAFF
TGCAGCGGGTCTAACAGGGGCACTGAAGCTTTCTTT
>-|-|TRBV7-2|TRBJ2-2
CASSSVSLTGELFF
TGTGCCAGCAGCTCCGTTTCGTTAACCGGGGAGCTGTTTTTT
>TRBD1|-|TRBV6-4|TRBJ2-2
CASNDPLDRARTGELFF
TGTGCCAGCAACGACCCCTTGGACAGGGCCCGTACCGGGGAGCTGTTTTTT
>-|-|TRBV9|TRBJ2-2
CASNPPDMPEDTGELFF
TGTGCCAGCAACCCACCGGACATGCCAGAGGACACCGGGGAGCTGTTTTTT
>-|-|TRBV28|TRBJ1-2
CASSTTSYGYTF
TGTGCCAGCAGTACGACAAGCTATGGCTACACCTTC
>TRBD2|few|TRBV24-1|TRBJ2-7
CATSDWPRGGQSEQYF
TGTGCCACCAGTGATTGGCCTCGGGGGGGGCAGAGTGAACAGTACTTC
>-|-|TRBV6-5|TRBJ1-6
CASTRGILGRSPLHF
TGTGCCAGCACACGGGGGATTCTCGGGAGATCACCCCTCCACTTT